This TCR beta chain was sequenced for a study of cytomegalovirus exposure and HLA in healthy donors (dated by TCRdb to about 2017). Study-wide context: In an earlier analysis of some 550 of the donors, about 260 Gb of sequence data and 100 million or so unique TCR beta sequences from about 180 million T cells were reported. On average, over 200,000 unique TCR beta nucleotide sequences were sequenced per donor among some 420 genotyped donors of the cohort, with roughly 18% of those sequences being non-productive. The number of donors typed differed by locus, with 629-630 for A, B, C, DRB1 and DQB1, around 560 for DQA1, 600 to 610 for DPA1, and over 400 for DPB1. Besides the first cohort of approximately 710 subjects, a separate validation cohort made up of 95 to 150 different subjects was used. Donor age, sex, ethnicity and CMV serostatus were compiled alongside the repertoire data. To predict cytomegalovirus infection status, the study combined high-throughput TCR immunosequencing, statistical association of individual TCRs with disease status, and machine learning. In a later analysis, previously published TCR beta repertoires from several hundred donors were re-analyzed and high-resolution HLA genotyping was added so that TCR occurrence patterns could be studied. The study profiled the T cell repertoires of about 720 subjects by immunosequencing and related them to cytomegalovirus serostatus. Of the approximately 400 genotyped donors, about 84% fell in the genetic ancestry cluster associated with self-reported Caucasian donors. Roughly five DR-DQ haplotypes were treated as single units for association and clustering because of strong linkage in the cohort. An earlier analysis of several hundred of the donors applied high-throughput TCR beta sequencing to assess whether each TCR beta V gene segment acted as functional or pseudogenic. An early release covering approximately 600 HLA-typed donors comprised approximately 290 gigabases of sequencing data and around 85 million unique TCR sequences. The study was designed to test whether signatures of past pathogen exposure could be identified by cataloging public T cell receptors. The later analysis used no new phenotypic data to find candidate immune exposures, relying instead on TCR beta sequences and their occurrence across donors. All discovery cohort repertoires had been generated on a single sequencing platform. HLA typing covered class I and class II loci at four-digit resolution. A later genetic analysis took genome-wide SNP genotypes for about 65% of the 666 donors and used that subset as a discovery cohort. Summary of the overall study and its limitations: Because HLA typing was unavailable for some donors at each locus, only the typed subset was used in association tests. Some IMGT-functional V segments, including TRBV6-2 and TRBV6-3, could not be distinguished by the 87-base-pair reads and were therefore excluded. For the cohort, immune exposure information was limited to CMV serostatus. The authors suggested that the approach could potentially be generalized to other disease states and immunological phenotypes. In the study, some 180 TCR beta chains were listed as associated with cytomegalovirus. According to a later analysis, TCR association rates differed among HLA loci, with DRB1 alleles showing the most associated TCRs and HLA-C alleles showing the fewest. Most TCR sequences were observed very rarely across donors, whereas some public TCRs were present in many individuals. Correlated functional status among segregating V segments might reflect linkage disequilibrium, but an unknown experimental factor could not be ruled out. This cohort had only TCR beta chains sequenced, and the lack of alpha or paired-chain data limited which features could be detected. Most CMV-associated TCR beta chains appeared to be HLA-restricted in a later analysis, and the HLA associations seemed to be driven largely by CMV exposure. At a false discovery rate of 0.05, a later analysis linked roughly 17,000 TCR beta sequences to specific HLA alleles. In an earlier analysis of roughly 560 of the donors, most TCR beta V segments were observed in productive rearrangements about 90% or about 30% of the time, broadly matching IMGT annotations. Because counts were too low, around 18 rarely observed V segments, including chromosome 9 orphons, were left out of the earlier analysis of approximately 580 of the donors. A further reported finding was that TCR beta sequences accurately predicted the HLA-A and HLA-B alleles for most subjects in the first cohort. A cluster of highly shared sequence variants was judged likely to be a technical artifact of the sequencing pipeline. In a later analysis, HLA-associated TCR beta chains showed more clonal expansion and lower generation probabilities than non-associated chains that were equally common. According to a later analysis, parvovirus B19, influenza, CMV and Epstein-Barr virus appeared linked to several top co-occurrence clusters. Presence/absence analyses assumed roughly uniform sequencing depth across donors, an assumption that may not hold. Cytomegalovirus status was reported to be diagnosed by the classifier with high specificity and sensitivity in both the original and validation cohorts. Three of the identified cytomegalovirus-associated TCR beta chains were confirmed in vitro to be specific for cytomegalovirus antigens. A later genetic analysis associated a missense DCLRE1C variant with V-gene and J-gene trimming of TCR beta chains, and an independent cohort replicated the association. Assigning TCR associations to individual alleles was difficult when HLA alleles, especially DR and DQ, strongly co-occurred. A later genetic analysis reported fewer N-insertions in productive TCRs among donors in an Asian-associated ancestry cluster than the roughly 700-donor mean.

Regarding this clone: Its antigen has not been determined. No quality values exist for individual bases; no much larger clone is one base distant.

In total, just over 650 healthy bone marrow donors made up the cohort. At the time of sampling, every cohort member was nominally healthy, though immune exposures that went unrecorded were likely present. The donor tested CMV seropositive and was one of the 289 seropositive cohort members. A peripheral blood sample was provided by each donor, and peripheral blood mononuclear cells were used for TCR beta sequencing. Genomic DNA extraction from the blood cell samples was performed with the Qiagen DNeasy Blood Extraction Kit. The germline V gene encodes CDR1 ENHRY and CDR2 SYGVKD. Taken from cysteine to phenylalanine, the CDR3 has 14 residues. Only the CDR3 DNA is retained, 42 bases long and in frame from the first base. Library construction relied on the immunoSEQ multiplex PCR assay. The multiplex PCR relied on a mix of 60 forward primers for TCR Vbeta segments and 13 reverse primers for TCR Jbeta segments. The CDR3 region of rearranged TCR beta genes was amplified from genomic DNA with a multiplex PCR assay. The Illumina HiSeq System was used to sequence the amplified TCR beta libraries as 87-base-pair reads. Turning to the authors' computational methods: A later analysis tallied roughly 78 million unique TCR beta chains across the 550 to 850 repertoires, and around 10 million of those chains were shared by two or more donors. Raw reads were error-corrected and collapsed into unique sequences with a nearest-neighbor algorithm that merged closely related sequences to remove PCR and sequencing errors. To assign V, D and J gene segments, CDR3 sequences were aligned to IMGT reference sequences. For a sequence to be retained, at least a six-nucleotide match to both a V gene segment and a J gene segment was required. A rearrangement counted as productive if the CDR3 had no stop codons and remained in frame with V and J, and every other rearrangement counted as non-productive. CDR3 was defined by IMGT convention, running from the second conserved V-encoded cysteine to the conserved J-encoded phenylalanine. The earlier analysis of 550 to 650 of the donors excluded any sequence lacking an unambiguous match to a single V gene segment. In an earlier analysis of 450 to 750 of the donors, a V segment was called functional when productive rearrangements were above 56.7%, and segregating when the standard deviation between donors exceeded 5%. A statistical classification framework was built to diagnose cytomegalovirus status from the catalog of TCR beta chain sequences. A later analysis assigned V and J genes by comparing TCR nucleotide sequences with IMGT/GENE-DB human TR gene sequences. In a later analysis, CDR3 sequences and most-parsimonious VDJ recombination scenarios were assigned using the TCRdist pipeline. In a later analysis, every TCR beta chain was defined by the combination of its CDR3 amino acid sequence and its V-gene family, and reads without a unique V-gene family were dropped. A later analysis removed several hundred highly shared, low-generation-probability nucleotide sequences to deal with suspected cross-contamination and a sequencing artifact. A later analysis calculated a clonal expansion index for each public chain from normalized within-repertoire ranks of inferred template counts. In a later analysis, generation probabilities were computed using a VDJ recombination model fitted to out-of-frame rearrangements, and the results were checked against IGoR. In a later analysis, TCR-TCR, TCR-HLA and TCR-CMV co-occurrence was scored with hypergeometric tests, and a repertoire-size bias correction was applied to TCR pairs. A later analysis estimated false discovery rates by permuting HLA or CMV assignments 20 times. In a later analysis, co-occurring TCRs were grouped with DBSCAN, and TCRdist sequence similarity was added when clustering was performed within HLA-allele-positive subsets. Co-occurrence clustering excluded repertoires with fewer than 30,000 or more than 120,000 public chains, plus five with anomalous nucleotide sharing. TCRdb re-hosts the immuneACCESS table, in-frame sequences only. Its copies lack some clones; in the studies checked, an unresolved V gene accounts for under half of them, and the cause for the rest is not known. The D gene and trimming were derived from the DNA, and the V and J assignments and clone size from that table. Within this sample are about 160,000 clones, with 80% to 90% of them counted one time only. The ten largest make up around 7.7% of the sample.

What was sequenced was PBMCs. The clonotype was recovered from a woman aged 30 to 39 in good health and CMV-seropositive. Rearrangement joined TRBV10-3 to TRBJ2-5, with 12 junctional bases fitting TRBD1. The end of the DNA aligns better with TRBJ2-7, so the J call may be wrong. The DNA sequence is given as TGTGCCATCAGGGGACAGGGGGCCCTCGTCGAGCAGTACTTC. This yields the protein CAIRGQGALVEQYF.